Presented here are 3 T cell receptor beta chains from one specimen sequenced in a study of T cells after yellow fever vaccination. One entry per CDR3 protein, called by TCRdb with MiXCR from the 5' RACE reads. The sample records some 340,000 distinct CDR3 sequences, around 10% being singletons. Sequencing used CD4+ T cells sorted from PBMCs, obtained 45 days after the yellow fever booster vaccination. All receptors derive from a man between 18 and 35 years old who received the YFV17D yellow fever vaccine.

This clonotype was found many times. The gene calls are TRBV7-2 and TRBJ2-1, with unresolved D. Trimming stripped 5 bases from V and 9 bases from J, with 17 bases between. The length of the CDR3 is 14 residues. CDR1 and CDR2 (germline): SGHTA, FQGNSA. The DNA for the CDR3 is TGTGCCAGCAGCCCCGAAATAGTTGTTCGTGAGCAGTTCTTC. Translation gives CASSPEIVVREQFF.

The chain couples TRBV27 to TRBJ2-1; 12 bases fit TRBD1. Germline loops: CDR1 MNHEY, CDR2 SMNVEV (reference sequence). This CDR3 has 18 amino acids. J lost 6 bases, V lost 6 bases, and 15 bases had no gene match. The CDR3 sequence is CASRTGTGGSGSVNEQFF. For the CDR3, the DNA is TGTGCCAGCAGGACCGGGACAGGGGGCTCTGGGAGCGTCAATGAGCAGTTCTTC.

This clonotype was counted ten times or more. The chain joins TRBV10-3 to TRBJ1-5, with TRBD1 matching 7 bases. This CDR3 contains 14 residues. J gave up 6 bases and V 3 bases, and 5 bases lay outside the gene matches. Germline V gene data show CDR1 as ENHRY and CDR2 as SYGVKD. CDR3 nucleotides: TGTGCCATCAGTGAAGACAGGGTGGGTCAGCCCCAGCATTTT. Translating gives CAISEDRVGQPQHF.